This T cell receptor beta chain was obtained from a study of T cells in Graves' hyperthyroidism and ophthalmopathy. Study overall: Staff took peripheral blood when the initial diagnosis was made, before any treatment began.

The V and J ends lost 0 bases and 0 bases respectively, with 8 bases between them. Germline V gives CDR1 MNHEY, CDR2 SVGAGI. This CDR3 region has 15 residues. TCR beta CDR3 regions were amplified from RNA. The primer set for the first-round RT-PCR of the TCR CDR3 was HTBI. TCRdb recomputed calls from the multiplex PCR reads with MiXCR, one row per CDR3 protein. The sample carries roughly 380,000 distinct CDR3 sequences, about 14% recorded once. Patients aged 18 to 65 had newly diagnosed hyperthyroidism lasting under 2 months. The sample taken for sequencing was blood. The TCR comes from a woman aged 55-69 years with Graves' hyperthyroidism. The chain carries TRBV6-5 and TRBJ1-2; D is ambiguous. DNA for the CDR3: TGTGCCAGCAGTTACTCAGGATTCACTAACTATGGCTACACCTTC. Translating gives CASSYSGFTNYGYTF.